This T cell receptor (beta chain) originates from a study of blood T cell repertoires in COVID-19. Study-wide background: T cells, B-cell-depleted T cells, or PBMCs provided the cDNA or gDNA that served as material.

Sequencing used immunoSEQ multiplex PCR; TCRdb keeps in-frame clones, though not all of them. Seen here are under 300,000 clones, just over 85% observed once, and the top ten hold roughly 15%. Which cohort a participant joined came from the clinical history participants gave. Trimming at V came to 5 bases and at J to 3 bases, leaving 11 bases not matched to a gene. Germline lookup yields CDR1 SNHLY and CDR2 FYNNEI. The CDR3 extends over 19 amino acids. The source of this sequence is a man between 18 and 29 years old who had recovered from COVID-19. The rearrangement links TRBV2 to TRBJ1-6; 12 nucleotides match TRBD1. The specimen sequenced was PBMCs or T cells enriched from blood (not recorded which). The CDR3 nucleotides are TGTGCCAGCAGTCGACCGGGGACAGGGGGCGAAATCTATAATTCACCCCTCCACTTT. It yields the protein CASSRPGTGGEIYNSPLHF.